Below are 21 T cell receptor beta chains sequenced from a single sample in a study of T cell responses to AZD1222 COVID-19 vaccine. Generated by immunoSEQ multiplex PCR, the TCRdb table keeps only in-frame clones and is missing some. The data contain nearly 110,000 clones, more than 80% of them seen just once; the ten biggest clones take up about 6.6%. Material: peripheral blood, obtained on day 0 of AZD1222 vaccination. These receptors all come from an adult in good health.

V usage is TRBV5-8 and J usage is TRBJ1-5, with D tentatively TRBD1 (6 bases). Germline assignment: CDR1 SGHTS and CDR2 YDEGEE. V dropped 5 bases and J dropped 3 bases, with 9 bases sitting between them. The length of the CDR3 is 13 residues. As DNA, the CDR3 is TGTGCCAGCAGTTGGGACACCAATCAGCCCCAGCATTTT. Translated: CASSWDTNQPQHF.

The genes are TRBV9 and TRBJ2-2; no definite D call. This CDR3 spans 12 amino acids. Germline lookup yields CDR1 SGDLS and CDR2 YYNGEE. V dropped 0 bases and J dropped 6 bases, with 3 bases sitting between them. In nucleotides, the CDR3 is TGTGCCAGCAGCGTAGTCGCCGGGGAGCTGTTTTTT. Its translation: CASSVVAGELFF.

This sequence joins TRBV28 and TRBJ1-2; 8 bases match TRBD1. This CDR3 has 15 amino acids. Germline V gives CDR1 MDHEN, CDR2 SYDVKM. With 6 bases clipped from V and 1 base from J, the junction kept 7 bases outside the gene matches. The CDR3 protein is CASRTDRGVNYGYTF. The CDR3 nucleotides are TGTGCCAGCAGGACCGACAGGGGTGTTAACTATGGCTACACCTTC.

CDR3 in DNA: TGTGCCAGCACCAAACCGGGACAAGTCTACGAGCAGTACTTC. Protein sequence: CASTKPGQVYEQYF. This chain joins TRBV6-6 and TRBJ2-7, with D tentatively TRBD1 (6 bases). The CDR3 is made up of 14 amino acids. Trimming left V 7 bases short and J 3 bases short, with 16 bases between. CDR1 and CDR2 (germline): MNHNY, SVGAGI (reference sequence).

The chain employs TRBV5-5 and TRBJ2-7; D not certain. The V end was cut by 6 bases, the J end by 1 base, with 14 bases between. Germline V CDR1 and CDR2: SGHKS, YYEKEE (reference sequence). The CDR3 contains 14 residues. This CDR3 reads CASKLDADSYEQYF. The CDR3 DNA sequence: TGTGCCAGCAAACTCGACGCTGATTCCTACGAGCAGTACTTC. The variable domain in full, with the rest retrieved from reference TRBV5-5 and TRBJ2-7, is DAGVTQSPTHLIKTRGQQVTLRCSPISGHKSVSWYQQVLGQGPQFIFQYYEKEERGRGNFPDRFSARQFPNYSSELNVNALLLGDSALYLCASKLDADSYEQYFGPGTRLTVT.

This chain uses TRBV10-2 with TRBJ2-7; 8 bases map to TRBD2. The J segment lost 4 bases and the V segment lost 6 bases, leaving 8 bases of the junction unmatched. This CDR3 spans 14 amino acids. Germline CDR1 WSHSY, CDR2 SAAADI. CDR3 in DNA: TGCGCCAGCAGGCCCGGGGCTAGCGGGTACGAGCAGTACTTC. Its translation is CASRPGASGYEQYF.

The CDR3 region has the DNA TGTGCCAGCAGCTTATGGGAAAATCAGCCCCAGCATTTT. It yields the protein CASSLWENQPQHF. This chain joins TRBV7-9 and TRBJ1-5; no definite D call. V gave up 2 bases and J gave up 4 bases, with 6 bases separating them. CDR1 is SEHNR, CDR2 FQNEAQ, per germline (reference sequence). The CDR3 covers 13 residues.

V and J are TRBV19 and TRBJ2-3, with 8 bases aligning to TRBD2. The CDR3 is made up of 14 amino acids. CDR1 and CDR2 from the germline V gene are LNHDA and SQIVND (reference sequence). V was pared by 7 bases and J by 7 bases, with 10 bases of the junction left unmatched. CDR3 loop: CASNPGLAGYTQYF. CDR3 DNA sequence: TGTGCCAGTAACCCGGGGCTAGCGGGTTATACGCAGTATTTT.

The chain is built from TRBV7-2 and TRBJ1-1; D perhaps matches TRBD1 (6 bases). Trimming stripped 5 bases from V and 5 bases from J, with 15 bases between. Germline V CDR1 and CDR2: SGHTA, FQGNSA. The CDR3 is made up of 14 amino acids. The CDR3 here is CASSPGQFGTEAFF. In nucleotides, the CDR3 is TGTGCCAGCAGCCCCGGACAGTTTGGTACTGAAGCTTTCTTT.

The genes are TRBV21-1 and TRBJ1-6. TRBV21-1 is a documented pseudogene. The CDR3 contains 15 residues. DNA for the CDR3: TGTGCCAGCAGCAAAAAAGTCAGTAGGAATTCACCCCTCCACTTT. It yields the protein CASSKKVSRNSPLHF.

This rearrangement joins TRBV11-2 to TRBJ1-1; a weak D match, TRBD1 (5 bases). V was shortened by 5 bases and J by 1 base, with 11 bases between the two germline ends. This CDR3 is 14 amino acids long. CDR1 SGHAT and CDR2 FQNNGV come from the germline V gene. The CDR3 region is CASSVVGANTEAFF. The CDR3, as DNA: TGTGCCAGCAGCGTAGTCGGGGCGAACACTGAAGCTTTCTTT.

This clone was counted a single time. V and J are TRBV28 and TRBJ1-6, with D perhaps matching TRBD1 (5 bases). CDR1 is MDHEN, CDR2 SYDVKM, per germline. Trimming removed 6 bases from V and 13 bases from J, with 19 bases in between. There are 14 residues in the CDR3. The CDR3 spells CASRAGGKSQPLHF. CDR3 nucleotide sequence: TGTGCCAGCAGAGCGGGGGGAAAGAGTCAGCCCCTCCACTTT.

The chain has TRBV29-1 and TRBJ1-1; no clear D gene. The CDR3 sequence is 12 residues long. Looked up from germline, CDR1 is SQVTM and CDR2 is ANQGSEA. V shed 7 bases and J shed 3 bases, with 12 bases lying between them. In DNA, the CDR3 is TGCAGCGCTGACGGAGGTCACACTGAAGCTTTCTTT. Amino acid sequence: CSADGGHTEAFF.

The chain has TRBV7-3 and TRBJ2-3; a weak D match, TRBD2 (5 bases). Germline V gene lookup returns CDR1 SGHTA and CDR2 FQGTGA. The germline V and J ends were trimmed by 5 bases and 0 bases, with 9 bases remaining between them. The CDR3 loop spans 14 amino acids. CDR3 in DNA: TGTGCCAGCAGCCATGGACTTAGCACAGATACGCAGTATTTT. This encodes CASSHGLSTDTQYF.

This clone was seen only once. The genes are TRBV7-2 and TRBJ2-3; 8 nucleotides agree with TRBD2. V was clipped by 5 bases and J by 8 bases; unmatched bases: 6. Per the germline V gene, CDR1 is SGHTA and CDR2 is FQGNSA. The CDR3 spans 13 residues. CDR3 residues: CASSLSGEGTQYF. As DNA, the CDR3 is TGTGCCAGCAGCCTTAGCGGGGAGGGTACGCAGTATTTT.

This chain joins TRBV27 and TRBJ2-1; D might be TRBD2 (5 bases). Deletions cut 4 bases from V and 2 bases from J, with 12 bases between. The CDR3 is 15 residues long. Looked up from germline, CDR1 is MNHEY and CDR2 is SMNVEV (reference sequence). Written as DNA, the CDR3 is TGTGCCAGCAGTTCGGAGCGGACCCCCTACAATGAGCAGTTCTTC. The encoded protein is CASSSERTPYNEQFF.

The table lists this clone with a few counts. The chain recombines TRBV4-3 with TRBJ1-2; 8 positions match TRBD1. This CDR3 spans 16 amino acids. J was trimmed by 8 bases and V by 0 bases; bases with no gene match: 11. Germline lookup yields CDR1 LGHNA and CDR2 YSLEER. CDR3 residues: CASSQDSRQGSGGYTF. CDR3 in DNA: TGCGCCAGCAGCCAAGATAGCCGACAGGGGTCGGGGGGCTACACCTTC.

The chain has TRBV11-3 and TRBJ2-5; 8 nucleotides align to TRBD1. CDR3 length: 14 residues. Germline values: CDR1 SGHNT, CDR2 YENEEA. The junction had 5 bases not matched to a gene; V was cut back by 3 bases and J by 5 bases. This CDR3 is CASSLQGAYETQYF. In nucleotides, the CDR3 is TGTGCCAGCAGCTTGCAGGGGGCTTATGAGACCCAGTACTTC.

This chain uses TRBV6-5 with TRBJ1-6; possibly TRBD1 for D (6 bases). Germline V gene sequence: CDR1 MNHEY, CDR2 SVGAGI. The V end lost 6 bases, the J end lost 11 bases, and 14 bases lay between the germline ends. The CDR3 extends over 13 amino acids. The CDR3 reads CASSAQGRPPLHF. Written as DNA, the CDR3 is TGTGCCAGCAGCGCACAGGGCCGTCCACCCCTCCACTTT.

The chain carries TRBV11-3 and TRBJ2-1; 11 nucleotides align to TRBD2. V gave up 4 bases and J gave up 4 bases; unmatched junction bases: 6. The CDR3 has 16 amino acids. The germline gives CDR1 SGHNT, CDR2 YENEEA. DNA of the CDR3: TGTGCCAGCAGCTCCCGAAGACTAGCGGGGTACAATGAGCAGTTCTTC. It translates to CASSSRRLAGYNEQFF.

The CDR3 region has the DNA TGTGCCACCAGCGCCCGCGGACAGGGACGCTATGGCTACACCTTC. It translates to CATSARGQGRYGYTF. The chain couples TRBV15 to TRBJ1-2; TRBD1 matches 8 bases. The CDR3 contains 15 residues. The germline V gene has CDR1 LNHNV and CDR2 YYDKDF (reference sequence). The trim removed 5 bases at V and 4 bases at J, leaving 9 bases unmatched.